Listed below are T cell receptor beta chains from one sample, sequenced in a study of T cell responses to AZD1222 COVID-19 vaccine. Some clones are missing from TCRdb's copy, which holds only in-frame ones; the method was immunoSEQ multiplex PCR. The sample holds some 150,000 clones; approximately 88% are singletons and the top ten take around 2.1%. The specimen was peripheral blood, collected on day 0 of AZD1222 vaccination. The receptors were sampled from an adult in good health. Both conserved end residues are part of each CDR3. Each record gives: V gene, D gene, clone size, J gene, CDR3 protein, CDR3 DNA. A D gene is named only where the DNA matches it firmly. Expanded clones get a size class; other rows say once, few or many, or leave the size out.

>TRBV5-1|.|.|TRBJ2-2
CASSLETAGELFF
TGCGCCAGCAGCTTGGAGACAGCCGGGGAGCTGTTTTTT
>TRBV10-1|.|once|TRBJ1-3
CASSEFESGNTIYF
TGCGCCAGCAGTGAGTTCGAATCTGGAAACACCATATATTTT
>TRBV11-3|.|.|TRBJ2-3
CASSLRVTDTQYF
TGTGCCAGCAGCCTCAGGGTCACAGATACGCAGTATTTT
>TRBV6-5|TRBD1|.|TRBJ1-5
CASRQTGVENQPQHF
TGTGCCAGCAGGCAGACAGGGGTCGAAAATCAGCCCCAGCATTTT
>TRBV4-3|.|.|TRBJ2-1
CASSLSGTGNEQFF
TGCGCCAGCAGCCTTTCCGGGACGGGGAATGAGCAGTTCTTC
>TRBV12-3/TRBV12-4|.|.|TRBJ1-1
CASSLDSWAFF
TGTGCCAGCAGTTTAGACAGTTGGGCTTTCTTT
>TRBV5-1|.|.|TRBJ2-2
CASSWRGELFF
TGCGCCAGCAGCTGGCGAGGGGAGCTGTTTTTT
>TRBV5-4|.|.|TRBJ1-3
CASSFEPSSGNTIYF
TGTGCCAGCAGCTTTGAGCCGTCCTCTGGAAACACCATATATTTT
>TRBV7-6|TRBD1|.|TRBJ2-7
CASSLGGTGNKNYEQYF
TGTGCCAGCAGCTTAGGAGGGACAGGGAATAAAAATTACGAGCAGTACTTC
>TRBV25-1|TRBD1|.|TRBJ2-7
CASSATGTLAEQYF
TGTGCCAGCAGCGCGACAGGGACCCTCGCCGAGCAGTACTTC
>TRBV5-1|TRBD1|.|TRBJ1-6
CASSRGTERNSPLHF
TGCGCCAGCAGCAGAGGGACAGAGCGAAATTCACCCCTCCACTTT
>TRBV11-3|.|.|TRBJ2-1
CASSLGGGLPNEQFF
TGTGCCAGCAGCTTAGGAGGGGGACTCCCTAATGAGCAGTTCTTC
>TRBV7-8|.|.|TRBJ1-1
CASSLGYRVSTEAFF
TGTGCCAGCAGCTTAGGTTACCGGGTTAGTACTGAAGCTTTCTTT
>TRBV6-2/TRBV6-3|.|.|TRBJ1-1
CASSVGGTEAFF
TGTGCCAGCAGTGTAGGGGGCACTGAAGCTTTCTTT
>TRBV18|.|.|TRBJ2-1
CASSPPGTAVTAEQFF
TGTGCCAGCTCACCGCCCGGGACCGCCGTGACGGCTGAGCAGTTCTTC
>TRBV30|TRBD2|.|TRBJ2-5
CAWAGTSGRRKETQYF
TGTGCCTGGGCGGGGACTAGCGGGAGACGAAAAGAGACCCAGTACTTC
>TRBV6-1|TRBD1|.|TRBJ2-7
CASRSRDRAHEQYF
TGTGCCAGCCGTAGCCGGGACAGGGCACACGAGCAGTACTTC
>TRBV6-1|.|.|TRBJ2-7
CASSDYEQYF
TGTGCCAGCAGTGACTACGAGCAGTACTTC
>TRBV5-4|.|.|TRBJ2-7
CASSLVQNEQYF
TGTGCCAGCAGCTTGGTTCAGAACGAGCAGTACTTC
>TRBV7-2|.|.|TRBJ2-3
CASSSLAGAGVGTDTQYF
TGTGCCAGCAGCTCCCTCGCGGGGGCGGGAGTCGGAACAGATACGCAGTATTTT
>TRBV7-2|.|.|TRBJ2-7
CASSLERGRGGYEQYF
TGTGCCAGCAGCTTAGAAAGGGGCAGGGGTGGATACGAGCAGTACTTC
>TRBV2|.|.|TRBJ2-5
CASSLGRGGETQYF
TGTGCCAGCAGCCTCGGACGGGGAGGAGAGACCCAGTACTTC
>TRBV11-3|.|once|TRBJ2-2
CASSSAAQGTGELFF
TGTGCCAGCAGCTCAGCGGCCCAGGGGACCGGGGAGCTGTTTTTT
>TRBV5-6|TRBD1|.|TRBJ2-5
CASSKDRGGQETQYF
TGTGCCAGCAGCAAGGACAGGGGAGGCCAAGAGACCCAGTACTTC
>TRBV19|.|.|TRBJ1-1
CASSKPQGLSTEAFF
TGTGCCAGTAGTAAGCCCCAGGGGCTGAGCACTGAAGCTTTCTTT
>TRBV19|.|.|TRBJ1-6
CASSIMAPGATGNSPLHF
TGTGCCAGTAGTATCATGGCCCCGGGCGCAACCGGGAATTCACCCCTCCACTTT
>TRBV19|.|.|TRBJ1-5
CASRSRDWQPQHF
TGTGCCAGTAGGTCCAGGGATTGGCAGCCCCAGCATTTT
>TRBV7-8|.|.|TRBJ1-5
CASSSRTDLDQPQHF
TGTGCCAGCAGCTCGAGGACAGATCTGGATCAGCCCCAGCATTTT
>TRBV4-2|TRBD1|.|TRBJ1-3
CASSQEQGNRNTIYF
TGTGCCAGCAGCCAAGAACAGGGGAACCGAAACACCATATATTTT
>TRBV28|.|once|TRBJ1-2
CASSLSPAQGANYGYTF
TGTGCCAGCAGTTTATCGCCGGCGCAGGGCGCTAACTATGGCTACACCTTC
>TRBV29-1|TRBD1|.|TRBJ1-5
CSVGGQGNQPQHF
TGCAGCGTGGGCGGACAGGGAAATCAGCCCCAGCATTTT
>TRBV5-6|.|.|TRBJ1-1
CASSLPIMNTEAFF
TGTGCCAGCAGCCTACCCATTATGAACACTGAAGCTTTCTTT
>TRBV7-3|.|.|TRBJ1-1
CASSLRGVNTEAFF
TGTGCCAGCAGCTTACGGGGGGTGAACACTGAAGCTTTCTTT
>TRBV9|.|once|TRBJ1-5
CASSATGGPQHF
TGTGCCAGCAGCGCTACCGGGGGGCCCCAGCATTTT
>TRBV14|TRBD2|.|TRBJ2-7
CASMPWGTRGYEQYF
TGTGCCAGCATGCCCTGGGGGACTAGGGGGTACGAGCAGTACTTC
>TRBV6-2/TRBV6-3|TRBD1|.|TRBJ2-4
CASSSDRVGNIQYF
TGTGCCAGCAGTTCGGACAGGGTGGGAAACATTCAGTACTTC
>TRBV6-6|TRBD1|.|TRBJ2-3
CASTWTGVGDTQYF
TGTGCCAGCACCTGGACAGGGGTGGGGGATACGCAGTATTTT
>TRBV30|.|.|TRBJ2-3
CAWSSGDPDTQYF
TGTGCCTGGTCGTCAGGGGATCCAGATACGCAGTATTTT
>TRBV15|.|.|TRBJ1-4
CATSNSRVNEKLFF
TGTGCCACCAGCAACTCCAGGGTGAATGAAAAACTGTTTTTT
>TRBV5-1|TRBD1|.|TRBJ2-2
CASSSGTGGTNTGELFF
TGCGCCAGCAGCTCCGGGACAGGGGGCACGAACACCGGGGAGCTGTTTTTT
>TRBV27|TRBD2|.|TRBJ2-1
CASTVTSGSKISYNEQFF
TGTGCCAGCACGGTGACTAGCGGAAGTAAAATCTCCTACAATGAGCAGTTCTTC
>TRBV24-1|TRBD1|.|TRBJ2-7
CATSDRQGQYF
TGTGCCACCAGTGATCGACAGGGACAGTACTTC
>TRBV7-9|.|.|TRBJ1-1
CASSPLVDTEAFF
TGTGCCAGCAGCCCCCTAGTTGACACTGAAGCTTTCTTT
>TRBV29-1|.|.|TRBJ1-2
CSVDLQRNYGYTF
TGCAGCGTTGACCTACAGCGTAACTATGGCTACACCTTC
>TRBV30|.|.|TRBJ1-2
CAWSEWGDGYTF
TGTGCCTGGAGTGAATGGGGAGACGGCTACACCTTC
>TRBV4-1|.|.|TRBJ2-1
CASSQDPRQASSYNEQFF
TGCGCCAGCAGCCAAGATCCGAGGCAGGCCTCCTCCTACAATGAGCAGTTCTTC
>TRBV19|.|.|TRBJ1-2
CASRKGPGGTYGYTF
TGTGCCAGTAGGAAAGGGCCCGGAGGAACCTATGGCTACACCTTC
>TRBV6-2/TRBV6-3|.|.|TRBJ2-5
CASNPNIQETQYF
TGTGCCAGCAACCCGAATATTCAAGAGACCCAGTACTTC
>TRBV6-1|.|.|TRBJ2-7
CASSERGSSYEQYF
TGTGCCAGCAGTGAGAGGGGAAGCTCCTACGAGCAGTACTTC
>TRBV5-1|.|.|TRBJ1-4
CASSSGPEKLFF
TGCGCCAGCAGTTCCGGCCCCGAAAAACTGTTTTTT
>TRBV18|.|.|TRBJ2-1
CASSPALNEQFF
TGTGCCAGCTCACCGGCACTGAATGAGCAGTTCTTC
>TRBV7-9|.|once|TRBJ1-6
CASSLGDHPNSPLHF
TGTGCCAGCAGCTTAGGGGACCACCCTAATTCACCCCTCCACTTT
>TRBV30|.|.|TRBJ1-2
CAWSVRGGYTF
TGTGCCTGGAGCGTCAGAGGGGGCTACACCTTC
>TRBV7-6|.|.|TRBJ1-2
CASSLFGGYTF
TGTGCCAGCAGCCTATTCGGTGGCTACACCTTC
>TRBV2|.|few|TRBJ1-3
CASRVGTDIYF
TGTGCCAGCAGGGTGGGGACGGACATATATTTT